The T cell receptor beta chain under discussion was sequenced for a study of cytomegalovirus exposure and HLA in healthy donors. It was with 60 Vbeta and 13 Jbeta primers that the PCR ran. The method was immunoSEQ multiplex PCR; TCRdb's version includes in-frame clones alone and lacks a portion of them. The data contain around 110,000 clones, 65% to 85% of them seen just once; the ten biggest clones take up approximately 2.2%. Per germline, CDR1 SGHRS and CDR2 YFSETQ. Trimming took 4 bases from V and 4 from J, leaving 8 bases between them. The CDR3 is 12 residues long. The J gene is TRBJ2-5, the V gene TRBV5-1; D is unresolved. The TCR originated in a man aged 25 to 40 in good health and CMV-seronegative. The sample was PBMCs. The CDR3 bases are TGCGCCAGCAGCCCGGTCGGAGAGACCCAGTACTTC. The encoded protein is CASSPVGETQYF.